The rows below give T cell receptor beta chains drawn from one sample of a study of T cells in Graves' hyperthyroidism and ophthalmopathy. TCRdb called the multiplex PCR reads again in MiXCR, with one record for every CDR3 protein. The repertoire holds around 600,000 distinct CDR3 sequences, with about 14% as singletons. The source material was blood. Receptor source: a woman in her fifties or sixties with Graves' ophthalmopathy. Both conserved end residues are part of each CDR3. The D gene is left open where the match is weak. Expanded clones are given a class, and other clones once, few, many or no size at all.

v_call,clone_size,j_call,d_call,cdr3_nt,cdr3_aa
TRBV6-1,many,TRBJ1-5,NA,TGTGCCACCTCTGGAAGGGACGCTGTCAATCAGCCCCAGCATTTT,CATSGRDAVNQPQHF
TRBV27,many,TRBJ2-1,NA,TGTGCCAGCAGTTTAGATAACAATGAGCAGTTCTTC,CASSLDNNEQFF
TRBV6-2/TRBV6-3,few,TRBJ2-3,TRBD2,TGTGCCAGCAGTTACTCGACCCTTTGGCGGGAGGAAACAGATACGCAGTATTTT,CASSYSTLWREETDTQYF
TRBV20-1,few,TRBJ1-5,NA,TGCAGTGCTAGAGATGCGGCTGCACAAGGGGCCCAGCATTTT,CSARDAAAQGAQHF
TRBV7-9,many,TRBJ2-1,TRBD2,TGTGCCAGCAGCTGGACTAGCGGGAGACCCTACAATGAGCAGTTCTTC,CASSWTSGRPYNEQFF
TRBV20-1,many,TRBJ2-2,TRBD2,TGCAGTGCTAGGCCCCCGGGACTAGCATCCACCGGGGAGCTGTTTTTT,CSARPPGLASTGELFF
TRBV12-3/TRBV12-4,NA,TRBJ2-1,TRBD2,TGTGCCAGCAGCCTCCTAGCGGGAGGCTACTCCTACAATGAGCAGTTCTTC,CASSLLAGGYSYNEQFF
TRBV27,few,TRBJ2-7,TRBD2,TGTGCCAGCAGAGGACCGGGACTAGCGAGTTCCTACGAGCAGTACTTC,CASRGPGLASSYEQYF
TRBV28,many,TRBJ1-5,TRBD1,TGTGCCAGCAGTTCCCCACTGGGACAGGGGGGTCAGCCCCAGCATTTT,CASSSPLGQGGQPQHF
TRBV6-2/TRBV6-3,NA,TRBJ1-5,TRBD1,TGTGCCAGCAGTTACTCACAGGGGGTTGATCAGCCCCAGCATTTT,CASSYSQGVDQPQHF
TRBV9,few,TRBJ2-7,NA,TGTGCCAGCAGCGTAGGGGACCCAAAGCTTTACGAGCAGTACTTC,CASSVGDPKLYEQYF
TRBV7-2,once,TRBJ2-1,TRBD2,TGTGCCAGCAGCGTAGCTAGCGGGGCCAATGAGCAGTTCTTC,CASSVASGANEQFF
TRBV7-8,NA,TRBJ2-4,TRBD2,TGTGCCAGCAGCTTAGATGGCGCGGGAGGTGCCAAAAACATTCAGTACTTC,CASSLDGAGGAKNIQYF
TRBV7-6,few,TRBJ2-3,NA,TGTGCCAGCAGCTCCCCAGCGGTAACAGATACGCAGTATTTT,CASSSPAVTDTQYF
TRBV19,NA,TRBJ2-3,NA,TGTGCCAGTAGTATAGAGGCCAGAGGCTACAGCACAGATACGCAGTATTTT,CASSIEARGYSTDTQYF
TRBV6-1,NA,TRBJ1-1,NA,TGTGCCAGCACCGTTTCACAAGGGGGGGCTGAAGCTTTCTTT,CASTVSQGGAEAFF
TRBV5-6,many,TRBJ2-7,NA,TGTGCCAGCAGCTATCAACAAAGGCGGGCCTACGAGCAGTACTTC,CASSYQQRRAYEQYF